This T cell receptor (beta chain) is drawn from a study of a mutant IDH1 vaccine in newly diagnosed glioma. Study at large: Averaging 40.4 years of age, treated patients were about 62% male and 37.5% female.

Time point of the sample: baseline, week 1 (first vaccination visit). Sample treatment: pre-vaccination baseline after standard-of-care therapy. Germline loops: CDR1 MNHNS, CDR2 SASEGT. Trimming cost V 0 bases and J 6 bases, with 17 bases left between them. The CDR3 sequence is 16 residues long. This table comes from immunoSEQ multiplex PCR, and its TCRdb copy is limited to in-frame clones, with some not included. The sample shows over 30,000 clones, around four fifths of them seen only once. The source of this sequence is a man aged 50 to 60 with glioma. Some clones in this sample may be carry-over from other donors' samples. The chain links TRBV6-1 to TRBJ1-1; D ambiguous. The sample here was peripheral blood mononuclear cells (PBMCs), taken from a glioma patient treated with radiotherapy, temozolomide or both. The CDR3: CASSEATGGWVAEAFF. The CDR3 region has the DNA TGTGCCAGCAGTGAAGCGACCGGAGGATGGGTCGCTGAAGCTTTCTTT.